One T cell receptor beta chain is described in this entry. Its antigen is still unknown. No base quality values were provided; no much bigger clone lies one nucleotide off. This entry comes from a study of T cell responses to AZD1222 COVID-19 vaccine (dated by TCRdb to about 2021). Regarding the research as a whole: Because spike-specific TCR depth and breadth did not differ between the two schedules, AZD1222 recipients who got a second dose at roughly 4 weeks were pooled with those who got a second dose at roughly 12 weeks. Trial participants were enrolled by age into subgroups of 18-55, 56-69 and 70-plus years, and around 150, 28 and 57 TCR-sequenced participants, respectively, were included in these subgroups. TCR sequencing was performed for 230 to 250 trial participants, of whom 200 to 210 were given two doses of AZD1222 and approximately 25 were given two doses of MenACWY control vaccine. General findings and caveats noted by the study authors: After two AZD1222 doses, both the breadth and the depth of spike-specific TCRs were significantly higher than at day 0 and than in MenACWY recipients. In the small 56-69-year group, the increase in depth fell short of significance, most likely because of low power. No day 14 peak-response samples were available, so repertoires were characterized only after the peak T cell response. CD4 TCRs associated with the vaccine covered the entire spike protein, and the dominant responses were in regions 160-218 and 743-854. Most participants were white British and females outnumbered males, and the authors suggested that clonal diversity may have been underestimated. Reportedly, close to half of the unique spike-specific TCRs recognized epitopes lying outside the regions that are mutated in the B.1.351 and B.1.1.7 variants. Only five to seven AZD1222 recipients were SARS-CoV-2 seropositive at baseline, limiting conclusions about previously exposed vaccinees.

V sheds 3 bases and J sheds 1 base, leaving 7 bases between their ends. Taken from cysteine to phenylalanine, the CDR3 has 14 residues. Of the read, only the CDR3 DNA is kept; its 42 bases are in frame from base 1. The germline V gene provides CDR1 SGHRS and CDR2 YFSETQ. Read against the paper, the sample's time point label means: baseline before first vaccination. The vaccinee samples were drawn from two UK trials, COV001 and COV002, one of which was a single-blind randomized controlled phase 2/3 trial testing AZD1222 (ChAdOx1 nCoV-19) in healthy adults. For TCRbeta chain sequencing, PBMC samples were collected from trial participants at day 0 and at day 28 after the second dose. The CDR3 regions of human TCRbeta chains were subjected to immunosequencing. In the paper's pipeline: Repertoire TCRs were checked for matches against a reference library of SARS-CoV-2-specific TCRs that had been generated using the MIRA antigen-specificity platform. Breadth was defined as the fraction of unique TCRs that were SARS-CoV-2-associated. Depth was defined as the fraction of total T cells that were SARS-CoV-2-associated. Using the MIRA data, each spike-specific TCR was mapped to the spike region that the TCR reacts to and placed in a CD4 or CD8 class. Log10-transformed breadth and depth values were compared by one-way ANOVA with Sidak's multiple comparisons tests. This immuneACCESS table, as held by TCRdb, lists in-frame sequences with V and J called but not all clones. Of the missing ones, under half trace to an unresolved V gene in checked studies; the others have no known cause. The D gene and trimming were derived from the DNA, and the V and J assignments and clone size from that table. The sample table records around 80,000 clones; roughly 86% of these occur just once. The top ten clonotypes cover about 8.7% of the sample.

The chain is encoded by TRBV5-1 joined to TRBJ1-4; a tentative D call is TRBD1 (6 bases match). The clonotype was recovered from an adult in good health. Sequencing was performed on peripheral blood, taken on day 0 of AZD1222 vaccination. The DNA sequence is given as TGCGCCAGCAGCTCAGGGGTAACTAATGAAAAACTGTTTTTT. Translated, this is CASSSGVTNEKLFF.